A single sample is the source of the 27 T cell receptor beta chains below, sequenced in a study of blood T cell repertoires in COVID-19. The data were produced by immunoSEQ multiplex PCR, yet TCRdb's version contains in-frame clones alone and is incomplete. The sample yields about 270,000 clones, about 89% seen once. Sequenced sample: PBMCs or T cells enriched from blood (not recorded which). The origin of the receptors is a woman aged 18-30 years who had recovered from COVID-19.

This clone was found a few times. CDR3 protein: CSASAVSEQYF. DNA for the CDR3: TGCAGTGCCAGCGCCGTCTCCGAGCAGTACTTC. The rearrangement uses TRBV20-1 and TRBJ2-7; no reliable D call. With 6 bases removed from V and 6 bases from J, the gap between germline ends came to 12 bases. Looked up from germline, CDR1 is DFQATT and CDR2 is SNEGSKA (reference sequence). The CDR3 is made up of 11 amino acids.

The chain recombines TRBV2 with TRBJ1-2; weak D call: TRBD1 (5 bases). Trimming took 7 bases from V and 6 from J, leaving 15 bases between them. The CDR3 totals 13 residues. Germline V gene sequence: CDR1 SNHLY, CDR2 FYNNEI. This CDR3 reads CASTGEVSHGYTF. In DNA form, the CDR3 reads TGTGCCAGCACGGGGGAGGTTAGTCATGGCTACACCTTC.

The chain carries TRBV6-2 or TRBV6-3 and TRBJ1-1; TRBD1 agrees at 11 bases. The CDR3 sequence is 16 residues long. Looked up from germline, CDR1 is MNHEY and CDR2 is SVGEGT. Germline trimming cut 2 bases from V and 3 bases from J; bases unmatched to any gene: 5. Here the CDR3 DNA reads TGTGCCAGCAGTTACGTCGGGACAGGGGGGGACACTGAAGCTTTCTTT. It translates to CASSYVGTGGDTEAFF.

This chain connects TRBV4-1 to TRBJ1-6, with D hard to call. CDR3 length: 18 amino acids. Germline V gives CDR1 MGHRA, CDR2 YSYEKL. The ends were cut back, 1 base at V and 7 bases at J, with 20 bases in the middle. CDR3 residues: CASSQAVRPAFGNSPLHF. DNA for the CDR3: TGCGCCAGCAGCCAAGCCGTGAGGCCGGCTTTTGGGAATTCACCCCTCCACTTT.

The rearrangement links TRBV3-1 (or the pseudogene TRBV3-2) to TRBJ1-4, with unresolved D. The CDR3 loop spans 20 amino acids. Germline lookup yields CDR1 LGHDT and CDR2 YNNKEL (reference sequence). Trimming took 0 bases from V and 3 from J, leaving 23 bases between them. The CDR3 loop is CASSQDPPPYTNLPNEKLFF. The DNA for the CDR3 is TGTGCCAGCAGCCAAGACCCCCCCCCATACACAAACCTTCCTAATGAAAAACTGTTTTTT.

This rearrangement joins TRBV30 to TRBJ1-4; perhaps TRBD1 as D (6 bases). Germline loops: CDR1 GTSNPN, CDR2 SVGIG (reference sequence). V lost 0 bases to trimming and J lost 5 bases, with 13 bases between them. The CDR3 has 15 amino acids. The CDR3 here is CAWSVPVGTNEKLFF. DNA of the CDR3: TGTGCCTGGAGTGTCCCGGTGGGGACAAATGAAAAACTGTTTTTT.

The CDR3 here is CASSPAGGEAQYF. The CDR3 nucleotides read TGTGCCAGCAGCCCAGCCGGGGGGGAGGCCCAGTACTTC. This chain connects TRBV11-2 to TRBJ2-5, with 8 bases that match TRBD2. Per germline, CDR1 SGHAT and CDR2 FQNNGV. The CDR3 sequence is 13 residues long. Trimming cost V 5 bases and J 9 bases; bases outside gene matches: 8.

This clone has a single count. This chain links TRBV6-5 with TRBJ2-2; 7 bases are shared with TRBD1. Germline V lookup: CDR1 MNHEY, CDR2 SVGAGI. Trimming removed 5 bases from V and 6 bases from J; junction bases left unmatched: 6. The CDR3 runs to 14 residues. The CDR3 reads CASSPLDRAGELFF. For the CDR3, the DNA is TGTGCCAGCAGTCCGCTAGACAGGGCCGGGGAGCTGTTTTTT.

The chain employs TRBV5-1 and TRBJ1-1; no reliable D call. The CDR3 loop spans 14 amino acids. Germline V gives CDR1 SGHRS, CDR2 YFSETQ. The ends were cut back, 0 bases at V and 0 bases at J, with 6 bases in the middle. CDR3 coding DNA: TGCGCCAGCAGCTTGGCCAGAATGAACACTGAAGCTTTCTTT. This translates into CASSLARMNTEAFF.

This chain uses TRBV9 with TRBJ2-2, with 13 bases lining up with TRBD2. J gave up 7 bases and V 0 bases, and 6 bases lay outside the gene matches. The CDR3 length is 17 residues. Germline loops: CDR1 SGDLS, CDR2 YYNGEE. Here the CDR3 DNA reads TGTGCCAGCAGCGTAGATGGACTAGCGGGAGCGGTCGGGGAGCTGTTTTTT. Translated, it gives CASSVDGLAGAVGELFF. Looking up the rest from reference TRBV9 and TRBJ2-2 gives the full variable domain: DSGVTQTPKHLITATGQRVTLRCSPRSGDLSVYWYQQSLDQGLQFLIQYYNGEERAKGNILERFSAQQFPDLHSELNLSSLELGDSALYFCASSVDGLAGAVGELFFGEGSRLTVL.

This chain joins TRBV12-3 or TRBV12-4 and TRBJ1-1; no firm D call. The CDR3 covers 13 residues. Between the trimmed V and J ends, which lost 2 bases and 1 base, there was a span of 5 bases. Written as DNA, the CDR3 is TGTGCCAGCAGTTTACAATCGAACACTGAAGCTTTCTTT. Translation: CASSLQSNTEAFF.

The rearrangement joins TRBV4-1 to TRBJ2-5; tentative D call: TRBD2 (6 bases). The V gene lost 4 bases and the J gene lost 1 base, with 13 bases spanning the gap. The CDR3 has 15 residues. The germline V gene has CDR1 MGHRA and CDR2 YSYEKL. The CDR3, as DNA: TGCGCCAGCAGCCGATCATGGGACTTCCAAGAGACCCAGTACTTC. This gives the protein CASSRSWDFQETQYF.

This clone showed up just once. The CDR3 reads CASSLDKFREWGTEAFF. Here the CDR3 DNA reads TGTGCCAGCAGCTTAGATAAGTTTAGGGAGTGGGGCACTGAAGCTTTCTTT. The chain combines TRBV11-2 with TRBJ1-1; no firm D call. The length of the CDR3 is 17 residues. Trimming pared 0 bases from V and 4 bases from J, leaving 18 bases between. Germline V gene sequence: CDR1 SGHAT, CDR2 FQNNGV.

This chain joins TRBV9 and TRBJ2-3; a possible D gene is TRBD2 (5 bases). The V and J ends lost 6 bases and 0 bases respectively, with 14 bases between them. This CDR3 comprises 15 residues. CDR1 is SGDLS, CDR2 YYNGEE, per germline. The CDR3: CASTDGSASTDTQYF. CDR3 sequence (DNA): TGTGCCAGCACCGACGGTAGCGCAAGCACAGATACGCAGTATTTT.

This clone was seen at least ten times. This sample also contains other DNA sequences that code for the same CDR3. The genes are TRBV4-1 and TRBJ1-5, with D possibly being TRBD1 (5 bases). V dropped 6 bases and J dropped 0 bases, with 9 bases sitting between them. This CDR3 comprises 14 residues. Germline-derived CDR1 and CDR2 are MGHRA and YSYEKL. The CDR3 here is CASSTQDSNQPQHF. The CDR3 DNA reads TGCGCCAGCAGTACACAGGATAGCAATCAGCCCCAGCATTTT.

V gene TRBV7-2 combines with J gene TRBJ2-3, with 9 bases that match TRBD2. Germline V gene lookup returns CDR1 SGHTA and CDR2 FQGNSA. Losses at the gene ends were 5 bases for V and 0 bases for J; bases not matched to a gene: 12. The CDR3 spans 18 residues. The CDR3 region has the DNA TGTGCCAGCAGCCAAGAAATGGGACTAGCCCTTAGCACAGATACGCAGTATTTT. It is translated as CASSQEMGLALSTDTQYF.

The V call is TRBV4-1, the J call TRBJ2-1; D might be TRBD1 (6 bases). The CDR3 consists of 19 residues. In germline, CDR1 is MGHRA, CDR2 YSYEKL. Trimming shortened V by 1 base and J by 0 bases, and 19 bases separated the two germline ends. CDR3: CASSQALTGPSSSYNEQFF. The CDR3 bases are TGCGCCAGCAGCCAAGCTTTGACAGGTCCGTCCAGCTCCTACAATGAGCAGTTCTTC.

The V gene is TRBV4-1, the J gene TRBJ1-1; no reliable D call. V dropped 4 bases and J dropped 0 bases, with 9 bases sitting between them. The CDR3 has 14 residues. Germline loops: CDR1 MGHRA, CDR2 YSYEKL. CDR3 in amino acids: CASSLTPMNTEAFF. CDR3 coding DNA: TGCGCCAGCAGCCTTACACCCATGAACACTGAAGCTTTCTTT.

The rearrangement links TRBV7-6 to TRBJ2-1; D unclear. The germline V gene has CDR1 SGHVS and CDR2 FNYEAQ. The CDR3 is 16 residues long. The V gene lost 1 base and the J gene lost 0 bases, with 10 bases spanning the gap. The CDR3 is CASSLEERRSYNEQFF. DNA of the CDR3: TGTGCCAGCAGCTTAGAGGAGAGACGCTCCTACAATGAGCAGTTCTTC.

V usage is TRBV2 and J usage is TRBJ1-6; TRBD1 aligns across 8 bases. The germline CDR1 and CDR2 sequences are SNHLY and FYNNEI. The CDR3 has 17 residues. After removal of 6 bases from V and 0 bases from J, the junction contained 7 bases not matched to a gene. The CDR3 DNA reads as TGTGCCAGCAGATCTGGACAGGGAAGCTCCTATAATTCACCCCTCCACTTT. It specifies CASRSGQGSSYNSPLHF. Looking up the rest from reference TRBV2 and TRBJ1-6 gives the full variable domain: EPEVTQTPSHQVTQMGQEVILRCVPISNHLYFYWYRQILGQKVEFLVSFYNNEISEKSEIFDDQFSVERPDGSNFTLKIRSTKLEDSAMYFCASRSGQGSSYNSPLHFGNGTRLTVT.

This clone was observed once. This chain joins TRBV3-1 (or the pseudogene TRBV3-2) and TRBJ2-7; D perhaps matches TRBD1 (5 bases). Trimming took 1 base from V and 4 from J, leaving 14 bases between them. This CDR3 is built from 15 residues. Per the germline V gene, CDR1 is LGHDT and CDR2 is YNNKEL (reference sequence). In DNA form, the CDR3 reads TGTGCCAGCAGCCAAGGATACAGGTATGGGTACGAGCAGTACTTC. It encodes CASSQGYRYGYEQYF.

This sequence joins TRBV28 and TRBJ2-3; D ambiguous. The V gene's germline CDR1 is MDHEN and CDR2 SYDVKM. This CDR3 contains 13 residues. The ends were cut back, 3 bases at V and 8 bases at J, with 12 bases in the middle. As DNA, the CDR3 is TGTGCCAGCAGTTTGTTGAGAGTAGCTACGCAGTATTTT. Translation: CASSLLRVATQYF.

Only one count was recorded for this clone. V and J are TRBV15 and TRBJ2-2; 8 bases align to TRBD2. The length of the CDR3 is 18 residues. Germline lookup yields CDR1 LNHNV and CDR2 YYDKDF (reference sequence). The V gene end was trimmed by 1 base and the J gene end by 6 bases; junction bases not matched to a gene: 13. CDR3: CATSRGPGGGSSPGELFF. CDR3 DNA: TGTGCCACCAGCAGAGGACCCGGGGGGGGGAGTTCGCCCGGGGAGCTGTTTTTT.

This clone is a singleton in its sample. The chain recombines TRBV30 with TRBJ1-5; D not certain. Trimming left V 2 bases short and J 7 bases short, with 15 bases between. From germline, CDR1 is GTSNPN and CDR2 SVGIG (reference sequence). This CDR3 has 14 amino acids. This CDR3 reads CAWSLVGFGQPQHF. Here the CDR3 DNA reads TGTGCCTGGAGTTTGGTCGGGTTCGGCCAGCCCCAGCATTTT.

The chain combines TRBV11-2 with TRBJ1-6, with D maybe TRBD1 (6 bases). Trimming shortened V by 5 bases and J by 10 bases, and 21 bases separated the two germline ends. Germline V CDR1 and CDR2: SGHAT, FQNNGV. The length of the CDR3 is 16 residues. The CDR3 sequence is CASSLPPGVQGSPLHF. The CDR3 DNA sequence: TGTGCCAGCAGCCTACCCCCAGGGGTTCAGGGATCACCCCTCCACTTT.

The V call is TRBV9, the J call TRBJ2-1; a possible D gene is TRBD1 (6 bases). Trimming removed 4 bases at V and 9 bases at J, with 11 bases between. CDR1 is SGDLS, CDR2 YYNGEE, per germline. This CDR3 has 12 amino acids. As DNA, the CDR3 is TGTGCCAGCAGCTTTACAGGGAGTGAGCAGTTCTTC. Translating gives CASSFTGSEQFF.

This rearrangement joins TRBV29-1 to TRBJ2-2; tentatively, D is TRBD1 (6 bases). The CDR3 contains 13 residues. The V end was cut by 5 bases, the J end by 7 bases, with 14 bases between. Germline lookup yields CDR1 SQVTM and CDR2 ANQGSEA. The CDR3 protein is CSVRTVSDGELFF. CDR3 DNA: TGCAGCGTTAGGACAGTATCGGACGGGGAGCTGTTTTTT.